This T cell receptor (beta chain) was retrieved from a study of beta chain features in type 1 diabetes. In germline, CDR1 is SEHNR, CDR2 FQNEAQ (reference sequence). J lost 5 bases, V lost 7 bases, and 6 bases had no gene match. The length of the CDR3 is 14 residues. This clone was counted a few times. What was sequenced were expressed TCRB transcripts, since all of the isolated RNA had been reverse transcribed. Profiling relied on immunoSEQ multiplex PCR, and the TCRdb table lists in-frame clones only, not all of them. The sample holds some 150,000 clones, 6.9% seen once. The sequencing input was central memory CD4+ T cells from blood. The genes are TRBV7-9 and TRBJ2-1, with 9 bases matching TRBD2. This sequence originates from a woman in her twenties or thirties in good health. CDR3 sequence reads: CASTRLAVNNEQFF. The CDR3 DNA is TGTGCCAGCACCCGACTAGCGGTGAACAATGAGCAGTTCTTC.